This TCR beta chain was recorded in a study of T cells in tuberculosis. Study as a whole: Within 7 days of starting treatment, or before, PBMC were stored. Study results and caveats: Selection depended on which cryopreserved specimens were available.

This CDR3 region has 15 residues. The junction had 6 bases not matched to a gene; V was cut back by 2 bases and J by 2 bases. Germline CDR1 reads SGHTA; CDR2 reads FQGNSA. The assay was immunoSEQ multiplex PCR, and TCRdb's table has in-frame clones only and misses some. The sample includes tens of thousands of clones, 80% to 95% seen only once; the top ten take 11%. This sample's time point: new active TB diagnosis, blood taken before or within 7 days of starting treatment. On average about 100,000 T cells per donor were immunosequenced. As regards this clone: The antigen remains unidentified.

The chain carries TRBV7-2 and TRBJ2-7; 7 bases are a match to TRBD2. Sequenced material: PBMCs, taken at tuberculosis diagnosis. This clonotype was sampled from an adult with tuberculosis. CDR3 protein: CASSLRASGTYEQYF. The CDR3 DNA reads as TGTGCCAGCAGCTTACGAGCCAGCGGGACCTACGAGCAGTACTTC.